The 12 T cell receptor beta chains presented below share a single source sample, sequenced in a study of shared clonotypes between healthy human individuals. TCRdb's copy holds only in-frame clones and misses some; the assay was immunoSEQ multiplex PCR. This table holds approximately 2.3 million clones, 93% found once. The sample consisted of naive CD4+ T cells from PBMCs. Described subset: CD45RA+ positively selected. Source of these receptors: a man aged 18 to 35 in good health. Some clones in this sample may be carry-over from other donors' samples.

The chain recombines TRBV25-1 with TRBJ2-3; no clear D. The CDR3 spans 14 residues. Germline V gene data show CDR1 as MGHDK and CDR2 as SYGVNS. With 6 bases removed from V and 0 bases from J, the gap between germline ends came to 10 bases. CDR3 in DNA: TGTGCCAGCAGCCCAAGCCCGAGCACAGATACGCAGTATTTT. Translated, it gives CASSPSPSTDTQYF.

The V gene is TRBV7-3, the J gene TRBJ2-7, with 10 bases fitting TRBD2. Germline V CDR1 and CDR2: SGHTA, FQGTGA. The length of the CDR3 is 15 residues. The V and J ends lost 0 bases and 4 bases, in that order; junction bases with no gene match: 3. CDR3: CASSLTPSGSYEQYF. Written as DNA, the CDR3 is TGTGCCAGCAGCTTAACTCCTAGCGGGAGTTACGAGCAGTACTTC.

This rearrangement joins TRBV11-2 to TRBJ1-1; D is ambiguous. Germline CDR1 and CDR2: SGHAT and FQNNGV. This CDR3 spans 16 amino acids. The V gene lost 4 bases and the J gene lost 4 bases, with 19 bases spanning the gap. In DNA form, the CDR3 reads TGTGCCAGCAGCTCAAGTAGGACCCTTGGGGTCACTGAAGCTTTCTTT. Its translation: CASSSSRTLGVTEAFF.

Only one count was recorded for this clone. V usage is TRBV10-3 and J usage is TRBJ2-1; weak D call: TRBD1 (6 bases). Germline assignment: CDR1 ENHRY and CDR2 SYGVKD. The CDR3 sequence is 15 residues long. V dropped 4 bases and J dropped 1 base, with 11 bases sitting between them. DNA for the CDR3: TGTGCCATCAGTGGGGCGGACAGATCCTACAATGAGCAGTTCTTC. Protein: CAISGADRSYNEQFF.

The chain links TRBV5-1 to TRBJ2-1; 12 positions match TRBD2. Germline trimming cut 2 bases from V and 9 bases from J; bases unmatched to any gene: 6. Germline V gives CDR1 SGHRS, CDR2 YFSETQ. The CDR3 contains 15 residues. CDR3 sequence (DNA): TGCGCCAGCAGCTTACGACTAGCGGGAGACGGTGAGCAGTTCTTC. It encodes CASSLRLAGDGEQFF.

The J gene is TRBJ2-2, the V gene TRBV28; D gene uncertain. Germline V CDR1 and CDR2: MDHEN, SYDVKM. The CDR3 totals 14 residues. Trimming took 7 bases from V and 6 from J, leaving 15 bases between them. The CDR3 here is CASKPPVLPGELFF. Written as DNA, the CDR3 is TGTGCCAGCAAACCCCCCGTACTGCCCGGGGAGCTGTTTTTT.

The V gene is TRBV28, the J gene TRBJ1-3, with 7 bases lining up with TRBD1. The CDR3 is 16 amino acids. Germline-derived CDR1 and CDR2 are MDHEN and SYDVKM. With 5 bases clipped from V and 3 bases from J, the junction kept 10 bases outside the gene matches. The CDR3 region is CASSVRQGSGGNTIYF. Written as DNA, the CDR3 is TGTGCCAGCAGTGTGCGACAGGGATCAGGTGGAAACACCATATATTTT.

The sample holds one count of this clone. J is TRBJ2-7 and V is TRBV4-3, with unresolved D. CDR1 is LGHNA, CDR2 YSLEER, per germline. This CDR3 region has 14 residues. V dropped 4 bases and J dropped 0 bases, with 10 bases sitting between them. This chain's CDR3 is CASSLEVSSYEQYF. The CDR3 DNA reads as TGCGCCAGCAGCCTAGAGGTCTCCTCCTACGAGCAGTACTTC.

The chain's CDR3 is CASSNTGETYEQYF. The CDR3 region has the DNA TGTGCCAGCAGCAACACAGGGGAAACCTACGAGCAGTACTTC. The genes are TRBV5-5 and TRBJ2-7, with 7 positions matching TRBD1. CDR3 size: 14 residues. With 4 bases clipped from V and 2 bases from J, the junction kept 6 bases outside the gene matches. The germline V gene encodes CDR1 SGHKS and CDR2 YYEKEE (reference sequence).

The chain links TRBV5-6 to TRBJ2-1; maybe TRBD2 (5 bases). CDR3 length: 15 amino acids. V lost 4 bases and J lost 4, with 15 bases in between. Looked up from germline, CDR1 is SGHDT and CDR2 is YYEEEE. CDR3 nucleotides: TGTGCCAGCAGCGCTATGTGGGTAGCGTACAATGAGCAGTTCTTC. It specifies CASSAMWVAYNEQFF.

This chain connects TRBV27 to TRBJ2-1; 11 positions agree with TRBD2. The CDR3 runs to 15 residues. Germline loops: CDR1 MNHEY, CDR2 SMNVEV (reference sequence). V lost 3 bases to trimming and J lost 10 bases; unmatched junction nucleotides: 8. CDR3 nucleotide sequence: TGTGCCAGCAGTTTGTTCCTGGCTAGCGGGAGGGAGCAGTTCTTC. Translation: CASSLFLASGREQFF.

J is TRBJ2-1 and V is TRBV5-1, with 10 positions matching TRBD2. Germline CDR1 reads SGHRS; CDR2 reads YFSETQ. This CDR3 has 18 residues. V trimming: 1 base; J trimming: 6 bases; junction bases outside the gene matches: 13. In DNA form, the CDR3 reads TGCGCCAGCAGCTTGACCCCACCGGGACTAGCGAAAAGCAATGAGCAGTTCTTC. It translates to CASSLTPPGLAKSNEQFF.